One and the same sample provided the 15 T cell receptor beta chains below, sequenced in a study of blood T cells in healthy people across ages. Sample-barcoded 5' priming and a J-beta primer mix drove a second PCR of about 6 to 12 cycles. TCRdb used MiXCR to reprocess the 5' RACE reads, holding one entry per CDR3 protein. The sample includes about 1.1 million distinct CDR3 sequences, 35% to 40% of them seen just once. The sequenced sample was blood. These receptor sequences come from a man younger than 30 in good health.

Only a few counts were recorded for this clonotype. The chain carries TRBV6-2 or TRBV6-3 and TRBJ2-4; D perhaps matches TRBD1 (6 bases). The V end was cut by 6 bases, the J end by 6 bases, with 12 bases between. Per germline, CDR1 MNHEY and CDR2 SVGEGT. CDR3 size: 13 residues. The CDR3 sequence is CASRLTGLNIQYF. The CDR3 bases are TGTGCCAGCAGACTAACAGGGTTAAACATTCAGTACTTC.

The genes are TRBV28 and TRBJ1-5, with D tentatively TRBD1 (6 bases). This CDR3 has 18 residues. Per germline, CDR1 MDHEN and CDR2 SYDVKM. V dropped 6 bases and J dropped 1 base, with 22 bases sitting between them. The CDR3 DNA sequence: TGTGCCAGCAGGGCACATTTTAACAGGGATAGAAGCAATCAGCCCCAGCATTTT. It codes for CASRAHFNRDRSNQPQHF.

This chain links TRBV3-1 with TRBJ1-1, with a tentative D call TRBD1 (6 bases). Trimming left V 1 base short and J 4 bases short, with 10 bases between. This CDR3 contains 14 residues. Germline CDR1 LGHDT, CDR2 YNNKEL (reference sequence). This CDR3 is CASSQGGRGTEAFF. The CDR3 DNA reads as TGTGCCAGCAGCCAAGGGGGGCGAGGCACTGAAGCTTTCTTT. The full variable domain, completed using reference TRBV3-1 and TRBJ1-1, is DTAVSQTPKYLVTQMGNDKSIKCEQNLGHDTMYWYKQDSKKFLKIMFSYNNKELIINETVPNRFSPKSPDKAHLNLHINSLELGDSAVYFCASSQGGRGTEAFFGQGTRLTVV.

Only one count was recorded for this clonotype. The J gene is TRBJ1-2, the V gene TRBV12-3 or TRBV12-4; D is uncertain. This CDR3 spans 15 amino acids. V shed 1 base and J shed 3 bases, with 12 bases lying between them. CDR3 DNA sequence: TGTGCCAGCAGTTTAGGGGCAGCAAAATACTATGGCTACACCTTC. It codes for CASSLGAAKYYGYTF.

This clonotype was picked up many times. The chain carries TRBV4-3 and TRBJ2-3; D is unresolved. This CDR3 spans 15 amino acids. Germline V gene sequence: CDR1 LGHNA, CDR2 YSLEER. The V gene lost 0 bases and the J gene lost 3 bases, with 10 bases spanning the gap. This CDR3 reads CASSQDLTGTDTQYF. CDR3 coding DNA: TGCGCCAGCAGCCAAGATCTGACTGGAACAGATACGCAGTATTTT.

The V gene is TRBV20-1, the J gene TRBJ1-5; no clear D gene. Per the germline V gene, CDR1 is DFQATT and CDR2 is SNEGSKA (reference sequence). The CDR3 is 14 amino acids. Trimming left V 2 bases short and J 3 bases short, with 11 bases between. The CDR3 loop reads CSARLSHPNQPQHF. The DNA for the CDR3 is TGCAGTGCTAGATTGAGTCACCCCAATCAGCCCCAGCATTTT.

The chain joins TRBV3-1 to TRBJ2-5; D is perhaps TRBD2 (7 bases). The CDR3 length is 15 residues. Germline V gene lookup returns CDR1 LGHDT and CDR2 YNNKEL (reference sequence). Trimming left V 2 bases short and J 11 bases short, with 21 bases between. This chain's CDR3 is CASSQWHRDYNEQYF. CDR3 coding DNA: TGTGCCAGCAGCCAATGGCACAGGGACTACAATGAGCAGTACTTC.

J is TRBJ2-7 and V is TRBV28; D might be TRBD1 (6 bases). CDR3 length equals 16 residues. Germline CDR1 MDHEN, CDR2 SYDVKM. The V end lost 4 bases, the J end lost 3 bases, and 19 bases lay between the germline ends. CDR3 sequence reads: CASSSASGQHFYEQYF. In DNA, the CDR3 is TGTGCCAGCAGTTCGGCTTCGGGACAACACTTCTACGAGCAGTACTTC. Full variable domain (missing parts from reference TRBV28 and TRBJ2-7): DVKVTQSSRYLVKRTGEKVFLECVQDMDHENMFWYRQDPGLGLRLIYFSYDVKMKEKGDIPEGYSVSREKKERFSLILESASTNQTSMYLCASSSASGQHFYEQYFGPGTRLTVT.

The sample holds many counts of this clonotype. The CDR3 nucleotides read TGCAGCGTTGAACTGGCCGGACAAGAGACCCAGTACTTC. Translating it yields CSVELAGQETQYF. The gene calls are TRBV29-1 and TRBJ2-5; D is undetermined. The CDR3 is 13 amino acids. Germline lookup yields CDR1 SQVTM and CDR2 ANQGSEA. V was clipped by 2 bases and J by 2 bases, with 9 bases between them.

This chain uses TRBV20-1 with TRBJ1-6; 7 bases are a match to TRBD1. CDR1 and CDR2 (germline): DFQATT, SNEGSKA (reference sequence). The CDR3 totals 12 residues. V was clipped by 7 bases and J by 6 bases; unmatched bases: 3. The CDR3 coding sequence is TGCAGTGTCCGACAGGGTAATTCACCCCTCCACTTT. Encoded protein: CSVRQGNSPLHF.

This clonotype was observed a handful of times. This chain connects TRBV27 to TRBJ1-2; D is undetermined. Looked up from germline, CDR1 is MNHEY and CDR2 is SMNVEV (reference sequence). The CDR3 extends over 13 amino acids. Trimming cost V 6 bases and J 7 bases, with 15 bases left between them. CDR3: CASRNQASIGYTF. For the CDR3, the DNA is TGTGCCAGCAGGAATCAAGCCTCTATTGGCTACACCTTC.

This clonotype was picked up a small number of times. This chain links TRBV7-2 with TRBJ1-2; a possible D gene is TRBD1 (5 bases). The V end lost 3 bases, the J end lost 4 bases, and 21 bases lay between the germline ends. Germline CDR1 is SGHTA and CDR2 is FQGNSA. The CDR3 is 17 residues long. CDR3 sequence reads: CASSLDFSKGSVYGYTF. As DNA, the CDR3 is TGTGCCAGCAGCTTGGATTTTAGTAAGGGGTCGGTCTATGGCTACACCTTC. Together with reference TRBV7-2 and TRBJ1-2, the CDR3 gives the full variable domain: GAGVSQSPSNKVTEKGKDVELRCDPISGHTALYWYRQSLGQGLEFLIYFQGNSAPDKSGLPSDRFSAERTGGSVSTLTIQRTQQEDSAVYLCASSLDFSKGSVYGYTFGSGTRLTVV.

A word on this clonotype: A much larger clone sits a single nucleotide away, making a read error possible. The J gene is TRBJ1-2, the V gene TRBV5-1; D ambiguous. Germline V gene data show CDR1 as SGHRS and CDR2 as YFSETQ. Trimming removed 2 bases at V and 3 bases at J, with 8 bases between. CDR3 length equals 13 residues. CDR3 in DNA: TGCGCCAGCAGCTTCTCGGCGGACTATGGCTACACCTTC. Translating gives CASSFSADYGYTF.

J is TRBJ1-4 and V is TRBV11-2; perhaps TRBD1 as D (5 bases). The CDR3 extends over 16 amino acids. CDR1 and CDR2 from the germline V gene are SGHAT and FQNNGV. V shed 7 bases and J shed 4 bases, with 19 bases lying between them. CDR3 in amino acids: CASTVEGWGNNEKLFF. The CDR3 nucleotides read TGTGCCAGCACCGTTGAGGGTTGGGGCAATAATGAAAAACTGTTTTTT.

This clonotype was observed a handful of times. This sequence joins TRBV11-2 and TRBJ2-1, with 7 bases lining up with TRBD1. V was clipped by 6 bases and J by 5 bases; unmatched bases: 7. Germline V gene lookup returns CDR1 SGHAT and CDR2 FQNNGV. The length of the CDR3 is 14 residues. The CDR3 here is CASRIPGTDNEQFF. DNA of the CDR3: TGTGCCAGCAGAATTCCCGGGACAGACAATGAGCAGTTCTTC.